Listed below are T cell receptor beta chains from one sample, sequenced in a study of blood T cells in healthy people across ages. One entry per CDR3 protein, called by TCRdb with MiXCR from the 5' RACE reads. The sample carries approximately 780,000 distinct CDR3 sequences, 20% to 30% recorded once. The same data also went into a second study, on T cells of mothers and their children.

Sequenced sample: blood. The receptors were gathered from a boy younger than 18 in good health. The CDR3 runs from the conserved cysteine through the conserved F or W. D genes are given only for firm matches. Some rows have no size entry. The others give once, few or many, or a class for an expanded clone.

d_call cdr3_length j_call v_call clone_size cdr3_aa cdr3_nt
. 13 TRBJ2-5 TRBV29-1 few CSAGRRLEETQYF TGCAGCGCCGGACGCAGGTTGGAAGAGACCCAGTACTTC
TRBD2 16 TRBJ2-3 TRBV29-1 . CSVGSLAGTSTGTQYF TGCAGCGTTGGCTCCCTAGCGGGGACTAGCACAGGTACGCAGTATTTT
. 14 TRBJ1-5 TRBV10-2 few CASSVGLADQPQHF TGCGCCAGCAGTGTAGGCCTTGCCGATCAGCCCCAGCATTTT
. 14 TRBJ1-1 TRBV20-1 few CSARPATGTSEAFF TGCAGTGCCAGACCGGCGACAGGAACGTCTGAAGCTTTCTTT
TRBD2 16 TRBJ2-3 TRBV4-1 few CASSQTSGGRTDTQYF TGCGCCAGCAGCCAAACTAGCGGGGGGCGGACAGATACGCAGTATTTT
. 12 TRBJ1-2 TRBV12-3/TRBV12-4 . CASSSPRVGYTF TGTGCCAGCAGCAGTCCCAGGGTGGGCTACACCTTC
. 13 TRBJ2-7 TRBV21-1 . CASSKGGRDEQYF TGTGCCAGCAGCAAAGGGGGCAGGGACGAGCAGTACTTC
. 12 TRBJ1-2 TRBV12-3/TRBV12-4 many CASSSGTYGYTF TGTGCCAGCAGTTCAGGGACCTATGGCTACACCTTC
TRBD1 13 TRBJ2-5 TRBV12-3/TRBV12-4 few CASRPDRVETQYF TGTGCCAGCAGACCAGACAGGGTTGAGACCCAGTACTTC
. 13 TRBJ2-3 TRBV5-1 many CASSLPGTDTQYF TGTGCCAGCAGTTTACCCGGCACAGATACGCAGTATTTT
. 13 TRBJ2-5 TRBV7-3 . CASSFAEGETQYF TGTGCCAGCAGCTTTGCGGAGGGAGAGACCCAGTACTTC